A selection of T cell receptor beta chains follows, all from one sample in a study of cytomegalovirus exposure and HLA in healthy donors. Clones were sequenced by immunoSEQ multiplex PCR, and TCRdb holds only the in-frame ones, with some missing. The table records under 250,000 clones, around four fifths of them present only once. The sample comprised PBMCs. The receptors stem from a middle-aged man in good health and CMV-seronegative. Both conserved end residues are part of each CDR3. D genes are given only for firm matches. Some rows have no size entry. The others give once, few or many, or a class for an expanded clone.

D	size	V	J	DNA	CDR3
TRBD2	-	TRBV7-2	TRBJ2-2	TGTGCCAGCAGCATTTGGACTAGCGGTGCCGGGGAGCTGTTTTTT	CASSIWTSGAGELFF
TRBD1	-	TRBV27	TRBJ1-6	TGTGCCAGCAGTGCCAGACAGGGGGATTCACCCCTCCACTTT	CASSARQGDSPLHF
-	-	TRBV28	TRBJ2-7	TGTGCCAGCAACCGAGCCCCAGCTAGCTCCTACGAGCAGTACTTC	CASNRAPASSYEQYF
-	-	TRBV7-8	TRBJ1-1	TGTGCCAGCAGCTTGGATTTGTCGGGGTGGACTGAAGCTTTCTTT	CASSLDLSGWTEAFF
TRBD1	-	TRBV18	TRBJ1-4	TGTGCCAGCTCACTCAACAGGGGGCGTACTGAAAAACTGTTTTTT	CASSLNRGRTEKLFF
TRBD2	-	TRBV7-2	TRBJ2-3	TGTGCCAGCAGCGTAGTTGGCGGGAGTAGGCTGGATACGCAGTATTTT	CASSVVGGSRLDTQYF
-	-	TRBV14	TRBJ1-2	TGTGCCAGCAGCAGAGCTAACTATGGCTACACCTTC	CASSRANYGYTF
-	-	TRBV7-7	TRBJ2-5	TGTGCCAGCAGTTTGGAGGACAGACCGCAAGAGACCCAGTACTTC	CASSLEDRPQETQYF
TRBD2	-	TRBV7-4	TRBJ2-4	TGTGCCAGCAGCTTGGAAGCGGGACTAGCGGGTAAACTAGCCAAAAACATTCAGTACTTC	CASSLEAGLAGKLAKNIQYF
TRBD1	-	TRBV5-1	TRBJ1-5	TGCGCCAGCAGCGGGACAGGGGCGGGCCAGCCCCAGCATTTT	CASSGTGAGQPQHF
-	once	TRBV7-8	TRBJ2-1	TGTGCCAGCAGCTTCCCGGGCGGGAAGGACAATGAGCAGTTCTTC	CASSFPGGKDNEQFF
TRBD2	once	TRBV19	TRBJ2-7	TGTGCCAGCAGCCCAGTTCTAGCGGGACCCTACGAGCAGTACTTC	CASSPVLAGPYEQYF
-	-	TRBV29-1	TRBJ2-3	TGCAGCGTTCCGTTACAGGTCACAGATACGCAGTATTTT	CSVPLQVTDTQYF
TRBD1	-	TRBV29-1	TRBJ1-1	TGCAGCGTTACAGGGGTAGGCACTGAAGCTTTCTTT	CSVTGVGTEAFF
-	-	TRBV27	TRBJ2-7	TGTGCCAGCAGTTTATTTCCTTTAACCTACGAGCAGTACTTC	CASSLFPLTYEQYF
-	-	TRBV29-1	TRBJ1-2	TGCAGCGTTGTGACCGGGGGGAACTATGGCTACACCTTC	CSVVTGGNYGYTF
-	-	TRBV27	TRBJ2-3	TGTGCCAGCAGTTTCCAAAACACAGATACGCAGTATTTT	CASSFQNTDTQYF
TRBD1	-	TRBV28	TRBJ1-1	TGTGCCAGCAGTCCCCGAACAGGGGGTTACACTGAAGCTTTCTTT	CASSPRTGGYTEAFF
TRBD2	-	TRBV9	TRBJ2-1	TGTGCCAGCAGCGTACGGCCTGTAATCGGGACTAGTTCGGATGAGCAGTTCTTC	CASSVRPVIGTSSDEQFF
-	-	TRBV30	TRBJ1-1	TGTGCCTGGAGTAAGATCAGGGATTTCACTGAAGCTTTCTTT	CAWSKIRDFTEAFF
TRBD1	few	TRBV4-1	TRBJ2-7	TGCGCCAGCAGCCAAGTAAGGACAGGGGGCCACGAGCAGTACTTC	CASSQVRTGGHEQYF
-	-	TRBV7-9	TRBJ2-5	TGTGCCAGCAGCTTAGAGGTTGGCGGGACCAGTTCGACCCAGTACTTC	CASSLEVGGTSSTQYF
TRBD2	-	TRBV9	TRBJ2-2	TGTGCCAGCAGCGCTAGCGGGAGCGGGATCGGGGAGCTGTTTTTT	CASSASGSGIGELFF
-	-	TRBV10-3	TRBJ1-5	TGTGCCATCAGTGGACAGCCTAGCAATCAGCCCCAGCATTTT	CAISGQPSNQPQHF
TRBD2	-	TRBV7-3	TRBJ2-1	TGTGCCAGCAGCTTAAAATCTAGCGGGAGGGAGCAGTTCTTC	CASSLKSSGREQFF
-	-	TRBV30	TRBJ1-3	TGTGCCTGGGCGAGGGGGTCTGGAAACACCATATATTTT	CAWARGSGNTIYF
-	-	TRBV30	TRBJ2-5	TGTGCCTGGAAGAGGGACAGAGGGGAGGCCCAGTACTTC	CAWKRDRGEAQYF
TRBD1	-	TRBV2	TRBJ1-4	TGTGCCAGCACCCGGGACAGAAATGAAAAACTGTTTTTT	CASTRDRNEKLFF
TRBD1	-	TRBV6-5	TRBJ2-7	TGTGCCACGAAGAAGGGACAGGGGACCTACGAGCAGTACTTC	CATKKGQGTYEQYF
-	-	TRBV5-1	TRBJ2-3	TGCGCCAGCAGCTTGGGGCAGGCTATCGATACGCAGTATTTT	CASSLGQAIDTQYF
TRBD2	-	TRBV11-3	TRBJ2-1	TGTGCCAGCTCCGGGACTAGCGGGCCTCTCCACAATGAGCAGTTCTTC	CASSGTSGPLHNEQFF
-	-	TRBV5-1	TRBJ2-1	TGCGCCAGCAGCTTGTCGAGTCCCCCCCGGAATGAGCAGTTCTTC	CASSLSSPPRNEQFF
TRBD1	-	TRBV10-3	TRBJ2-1	TGTGCCGTACGGGACAGCATATCCTACAATGAGCAGTTCTTC	CAVRDSISYNEQFF
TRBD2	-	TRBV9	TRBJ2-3	TGTGCCAGCAGCGTAGTAGGGGCGGGAGTCAGCACAGATACGCAGTATTTT	CASSVVGAGVSTDTQYF
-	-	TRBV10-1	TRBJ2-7	TGCGCCAGCAGTGAAGGGAGACGCTACGAGCAGTACTTC	CASSEGRRYEQYF
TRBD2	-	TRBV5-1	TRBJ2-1	TGCGCCAGCAGCTTAACGGGAGGGAACTACAATGAGCAGTTCTTC	CASSLTGGNYNEQFF
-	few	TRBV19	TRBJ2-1	TGTGCCAGTACCCCTCGAGGACTTCTCAATGAGCAGTTCTTC	CASTPRGLLNEQFF
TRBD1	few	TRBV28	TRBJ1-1	TGTGCCAGCCTGCCGCAGGGGGCCAGCACTGAAGCTTTCTTT	CASLPQGASTEAFF
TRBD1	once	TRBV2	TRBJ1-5	TGTGCCAGCAGTGCAACGGGACAGACACATCAGCCCCAGCATTTT	CASSATGQTHQPQHF
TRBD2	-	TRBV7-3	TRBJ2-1	TGTGCCAGCAGCGCCCTTAGCGGGAGGGCGCCCTACAATGAGCAGTTCTTC	CASSALSGRAPYNEQFF
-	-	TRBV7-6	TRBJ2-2	TGTGCCAGCAGCCGTGAAAACACGAACACCGGGGAGCTGTTTTTT	CASSRENTNTGELFF
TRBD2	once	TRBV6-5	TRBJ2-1	TGTGCCAGCGGGGGGGGAGAGAGTATCGACAATGAGCAGTTCTTC	CASGGGESIDNEQFF
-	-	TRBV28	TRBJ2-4	TGTGCCAGCAGTTCACCGACAGCGTTTGTGGCCAAAAACATTCAGTACTTC	CASSSPTAFVAKNIQYF
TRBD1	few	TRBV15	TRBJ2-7	TGTGCCACCAGCACGGGACAGGGGGCGCGGTACGAGCAGTACTTC	CATSTGQGARYEQYF
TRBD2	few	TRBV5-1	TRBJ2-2	TGCGCCAGCAGCTTTCGACTAGCGGGACCTACCGGGGAGCTGTTTTTT	CASSFRLAGPTGELFF
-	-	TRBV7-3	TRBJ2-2	TGTGCCAGCAGCGCGGACTTCCTCACCGGGGAGCTGTTTTTT	CASSADFLTGELFF
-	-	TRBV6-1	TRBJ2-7	TGTGCCAGCAGTACACAGGGTCGTCACGAGCAGTACTTC	CASSTQGRHEQYF
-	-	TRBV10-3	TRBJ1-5	TGTGCCATCAGTGAGTCAAGTCGGCTCCTGACAGGTCAGCCCCAGCATTTT	CAISESSRLLTGQPQHF
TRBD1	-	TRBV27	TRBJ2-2	TGTGCCATAAAACCAGGGGGCACAAACACCGGGGAGCTGTTTTTT	CAIKPGGTNTGELFF
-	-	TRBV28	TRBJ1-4	TGTGCCAGCAGTACATCCAAGACAACTAATGAAAAACTGTTTTTT	CASSTSKTTNEKLFF
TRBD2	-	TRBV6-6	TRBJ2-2	TGTGCCAGCGGGACTATAGGGACCGGGGAGCTGTTTTTT	CASGTIGTGELFF
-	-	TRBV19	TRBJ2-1	TGTGCCAGTAGTCCCCGTGAGCTCCAAAACAATGAGCAGTTCTTC	CASSPRELQNNEQFF
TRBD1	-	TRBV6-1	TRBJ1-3	TGTGCCAGCAGTTCAGGGGGAGCTGGAAACACCATATATTTT	CASSSGGAGNTIYF
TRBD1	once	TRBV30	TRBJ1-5	TGTGCCTGGAGCCGGGACAGGCCCTCAGCCCAGCATTTT	CAWSRDRPSAQHF
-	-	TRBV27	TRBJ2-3	TGTGCCAGCGCTTGGGTGCGGACAGATACGCAGTATTTT	CASAWVRTDTQYF
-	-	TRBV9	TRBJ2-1	TGTGCCAGCAGCGCAGGAGGGGCTCATGACAATGAGCAGCTCTTC	CASSAGGAHDNEQLF
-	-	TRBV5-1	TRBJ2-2	TGCGCCAGCAGCTTGGGCGGCCTTTTCACCGGGGAGCTGTTTTTT	CASSLGGLFTGELFF
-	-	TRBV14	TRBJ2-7	TGTGCCAGCAGCCAAGTGTGGCCGGGGTACGAGCAGTACTTC	CASSQVWPGYEQYF
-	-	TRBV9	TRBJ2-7	TGTGCCAGCAGTTACCGAGACAGGAGCTCCTACGAGCAGTACTTC	CASSYRDRSSYEQYF